A selection of T cell receptor beta chains follows, all from one sample in a study of shared clonotypes between healthy human individuals. Sequenced by immunoSEQ multiplex PCR; TCRdb stores in-frame clones only, minus some. The sample contains under 1 million clones, about 91% of which appear only once. Sample: naive CD8+ T cells sorted from blood. Receptor source: a man between 25 and 39 years old in good health. The CDR3 runs from the conserved cysteine through the conserved F or W. The D gene is left open where the match is weak. Size values are once, few and many counts, or a class for expanded clones, and some rows have none.

V	J	size	D	DNA	CDR3
TRBV27	TRBJ1-1	.	TRBD1	TGTGCCAGCAGGACCGACAGGGGTTACACTGAAGCTTTCTTT	CASRTDRGYTEAFF
TRBV7-9	TRBJ1-5	.	.	TGTGCCAGCAGCCCCGTGGACAAATTCAATCAGCCCCAGCATTTT	CASSPVDKFNQPQHF
TRBV7-2	TRBJ1-1	.	TRBD1	TGTGCCAGCAGCTCCACGGGACAGGGGGTAATTTTGAACACTGAAGCTTTCTTT	CASSSTGQGVILNTEAFF
TRBV7-2	TRBJ1-4	.	TRBD1	TGTGCCAGCAGCTCGGGACAGGGGTTTGAAAAACTGTTTTTT	CASSSGQGFEKLFF
TRBV4-1	TRBJ2-7	.	.	TGCGCCAGCAGCCAAGCCGTCCCTGCGGGCAACTACGAGCAGTACTTC	CASSQAVPAGNYEQYF
TRBV6-1	TRBJ2-5	.	.	TGTGCCAGCTCCTTTGTGGCCCAGTACTTC	CASSFVAQYF
TRBV5-3	TRBJ2-1	.	TRBD2	TGTGCCAGAAGCTTGGTAGCGGGAGGGGGTTACAATGAGCAGTTCTTC	CARSLVAGGGYNEQFF
TRBV5-6	TRBJ2-7	.	.	TGTGCCAGCAGCGAGGGCTACGAGCAGTACTTC	CASSEGYEQYF
TRBV27	TRBJ2-1	few	.	TGTGCCAGCAGTCTCCTGGGGAGTACCAATGAGCAGTTCTTC	CASSLLGSTNEQFF
TRBV6-1	TRBJ2-1	.	TRBD1	TGTGCCAGCAGTGAATTCTGGACAGGGTCCTACAATGAGCAGTTCTTC	CASSEFWTGSYNEQFF
TRBV7-9	TRBJ2-7	.	TRBD1	TGTGCCAGCAGCTCGACAGGGGACTTAACTTGGGAGCAGTACTTC	CASSSTGDLTWEQYF
TRBV2	TRBJ2-5	.	.	TGTGCCAGCAGTGAGATGATGAGCCTACAAGAGACCCAGTACTTC	CASSEMMSLQETQYF
TRBV7-9	TRBJ2-3	.	.	TGTGCCAGCAGCTCGCTACTGGGAGTCGGCACAGATACGCAGTATTTT	CASSSLLGVGTDTQYF
TRBV5-4	TRBJ2-3	.	.	TGTGCCAGCAGCCCGGGACTTGATACGCAGTATTTT	CASSPGLDTQYF
TRBV6-5	TRBJ2-7	.	.	TGTGCCAGCAGTTACCTCGGGAGACAATACGAGCAGTACTTC	CASSYLGRQYEQYF
TRBV5-4	TRBJ2-5	.	TRBD1	TGTGCCAGCAGCCCCGGGACAGGGGCAGAGACCCAGTACTTC	CASSPGTGAETQYF
TRBV29-1	TRBJ2-1	.	.	TGCAGCGTTGAAGGACTACCGGGATGGTACAATGAGCAGTTCTTC	CSVEGLPGWYNEQFF
TRBV6-6	TRBJ1-4	once	TRBD1	TGTGCCAGCAGTTACTCCGGACAGGGTGCCGAAGAAAAACTGTTTTTT	CASSYSGQGAEEKLFF
TRBV9	TRBJ2-2	.	TRBD2	TGTGCCAGCAGCGCGACAGGGCCCCTAGCGGGACACACCGGGGAGCTGTTTTTT	CASSATGPLAGHTGELFF
TRBV25-1	TRBJ1-1	.	.	TGTGCCAGCCAGGGGAGTGAAGCTTTCTTT	CASQGSEAFF
TRBV2	TRBJ2-5	.	TRBD1	TGTGCCAGCAGTGAAGTAGGGGGCCGAGAGACCCAGTACTTC	CASSEVGGRETQYF
TRBV29-1	TRBJ2-3	.	TRBD2	TGCACCTCTCGGGGGGAGGCATCAGATACGCAGTATTTT	CTSRGEASDTQYF
TRBV11-3	TRBJ2-3	.	TRBD2	TGTGCCAGCAGCACGGGACTAGCGGGAGGTTCTAGCACAGATACGCAGTATTTT	CASSTGLAGGSSTDTQYF